This T cell receptor beta chain was profiled in a study of blood T cell repertoires in COVID-19. Study details: The origin of the acute and convalescent COVID-19 samples was the United States, Italy and Spain.

Sequencing used immunoSEQ multiplex PCR; TCRdb keeps in-frame clones, though not all of them. This sample has around 90,000 clones, with about 90% found just once. The CDR3 sequence is 13 residues long. V was cut by 4 bases and J by 1 base, with 10 bases left in between. Germline V lookup: CDR1 SQVTM, CDR2 ANQGSEA. The chain couples TRBV29-1 to TRBJ1-1; D is uncertain. This clonotype originated in a man aged 45-65 years with COVID-19, enrolled during active disease. Sequencing used peripheral blood. CDR3 nucleotides: TGCAGCGTTGTACCGGAGAAGAACACTGAAGCTTTCTTT. Translation gives CSVVPEKNTEAFF.